This T cell receptor (beta chain) was sequenced in a study of Ad26.COV2.S vaccination and SARS-CoV-2 variants. General observations from the study: Vaccinated and placebo-treated recipients had similar non-spike TCR breadth.

Points on this clone: What it recognizes is unknown.

Data came from immunoSEQ multiplex PCR; TCRdb stores just in-frame clones and leaves some out. The sample has 410,000 or so clones; about 90% are singletons. Treatment defined: 15 to 20 received Ad26.COV2.S at low or high dose, single or two shots; five or six received placebo; per-sample allocation not given. Samples came from day 63 after the first vaccine or placebo injection. The sequence came from a person aged 18-65 years who received the Ad26.COV2.S COVID-19 vaccine or a placebo. The sequences come from peripheral blood, collected in a trial of Ad26.COV2.S vaccine versus placebo.

Here the CDR3 DNA reads TGTGCCAGTAGTATAGATTTTCCGGATAACGAAGCTTTCTTT. This sequence encodes CASSIDFPDNEAFF. The chain has TRBV19 and TRBJ1-1; D unclear. The CDR3 has 14 amino acids. Germline CDR1 and CDR2: LNHDA and SQIVND (reference sequence). V gave up 0 bases and J gave up 8 bases, with 13 bases separating them.